Detailed here is one T cell receptor beta chain. Its specificity is not known. The sample is drawn from a study of T cells expressing NK-cell markers. Study-wide background: All TCR beta repertoires analysed originated from sorted CD3+CD56+NKG2C+, CD3+CD56+NKG2C- and CD3+CD56-NKG2C+ T cells.

Study results and caveats: CD8+ T cells in 5 or 6 donors included dominant NKG2C+ clonotypes at 1.0-7.0%.

TCRdb reprocessed the 5' RACE reads and stores each CDR3 protein as one record, lacking DNA. The listing contains 250,000 to 300,000 distinct CDR3 sequences. Sequenced input: blood T cells: a sorted CD56 or NKG2C T cell subset, CD4+ or CD8+ T cells, or bulk PBMC T cells (not recorded which). This sequence originates from a man aged 18 to 29 in good health.

CDR3 sequence: CASSLRWDHRPYEQYF. This chain links TRBV11-3 with TRBJ2-7; TCRdb proposes TRBD1, but this gene call is untestable without DNA. This CDR3 region has 16 residues. Germline-derived CDR1 and CDR2 are SGHNT and YENEEA.